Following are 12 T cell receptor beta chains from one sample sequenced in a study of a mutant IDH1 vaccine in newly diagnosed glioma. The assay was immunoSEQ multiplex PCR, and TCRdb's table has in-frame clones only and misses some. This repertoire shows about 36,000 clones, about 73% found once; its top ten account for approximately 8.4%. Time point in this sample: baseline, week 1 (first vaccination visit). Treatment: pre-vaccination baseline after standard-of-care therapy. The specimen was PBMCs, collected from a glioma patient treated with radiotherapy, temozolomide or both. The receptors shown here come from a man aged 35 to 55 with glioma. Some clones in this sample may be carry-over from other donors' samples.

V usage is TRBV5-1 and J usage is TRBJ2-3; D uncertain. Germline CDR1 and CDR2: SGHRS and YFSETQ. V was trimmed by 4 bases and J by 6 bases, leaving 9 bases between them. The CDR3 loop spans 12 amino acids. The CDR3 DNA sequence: TGCGCCAGCAGCCTCTTGAGGGATACGCAGTATTTT. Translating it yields CASSLLRDTQYF. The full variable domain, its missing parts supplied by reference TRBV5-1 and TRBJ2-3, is KAGVTQTPRYLIKTRGQQVTLSCSPISGHRSVSWYQQTPGQGLQFLFEYFSETQRNKGNFPGRFSGRQFSNSRSEMNVSTLELGDSALYLCASSLLRDTQYFGPGTRLTVL.

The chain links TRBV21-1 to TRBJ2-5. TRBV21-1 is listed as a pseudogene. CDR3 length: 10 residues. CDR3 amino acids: CAGFQETQYF. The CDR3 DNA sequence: TGTGCCGGATTCCAAGAGACCCAGTACTTC.

CDR3 nucleotide sequence: TGTGCCTGGAGCAGTCGGGGGGTATCCTATAATTCACCCCTCCACTTT. The encoded protein is CAWSSRGVSYNSPLHF. The rearrangement uses TRBV30 and TRBJ1-6, with D perhaps matching TRBD1 (5 bases). Germline CDR1 GTSNPN, CDR2 SVGIG (reference sequence). V lost 3 bases and J lost 1, with 13 bases in between. This CDR3 is built from 16 residues.

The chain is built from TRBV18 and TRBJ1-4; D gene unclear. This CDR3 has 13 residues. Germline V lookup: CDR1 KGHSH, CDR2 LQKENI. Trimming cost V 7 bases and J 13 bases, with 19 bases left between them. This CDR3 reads CASCPRTGERLFF. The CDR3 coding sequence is TGTGCCAGCTGCCCGAGGACCGGAGAACGACTGTTTTTT.

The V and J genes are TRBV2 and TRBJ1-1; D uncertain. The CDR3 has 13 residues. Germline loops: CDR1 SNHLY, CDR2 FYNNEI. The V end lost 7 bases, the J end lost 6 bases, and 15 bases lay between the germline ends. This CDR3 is CASIGLKYPEAFF. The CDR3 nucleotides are TGTGCCAGCATTGGACTCAAGTACCCTGAAGCTTTCTTT.

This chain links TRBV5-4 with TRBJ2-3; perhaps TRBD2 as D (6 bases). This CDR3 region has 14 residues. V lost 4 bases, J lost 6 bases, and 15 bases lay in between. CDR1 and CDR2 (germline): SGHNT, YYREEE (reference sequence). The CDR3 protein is CASSGGSLEDTQYF. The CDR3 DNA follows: TGTGCCAGCAGCGGGGGGTCCTTAGAGGATACGCAGTATTTT.

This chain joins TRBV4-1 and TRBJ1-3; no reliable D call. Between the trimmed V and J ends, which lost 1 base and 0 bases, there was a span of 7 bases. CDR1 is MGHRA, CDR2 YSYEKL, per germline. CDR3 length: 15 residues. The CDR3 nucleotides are TGCGCCAGCAGCCAAGGGGAATACTCTGGAAACACCATATATTTT. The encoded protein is CASSQGEYSGNTIYF.

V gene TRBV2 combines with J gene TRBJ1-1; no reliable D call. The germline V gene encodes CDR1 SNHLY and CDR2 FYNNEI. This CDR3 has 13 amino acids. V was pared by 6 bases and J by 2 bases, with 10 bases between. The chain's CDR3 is CASSVGVNTEAFF. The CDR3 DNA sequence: TGTGCCAGCAGCGTCGGAGTTAACACTGAAGCTTTCTTT.

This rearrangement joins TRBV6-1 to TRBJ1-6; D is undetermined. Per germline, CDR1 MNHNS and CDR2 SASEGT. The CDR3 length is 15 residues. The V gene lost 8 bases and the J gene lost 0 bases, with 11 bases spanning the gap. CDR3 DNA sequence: TGTGCCAGCTGGGTCCGTGGCTCCTATAATTCACCCCTCCACTTT. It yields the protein CASWVRGSYNSPLHF.

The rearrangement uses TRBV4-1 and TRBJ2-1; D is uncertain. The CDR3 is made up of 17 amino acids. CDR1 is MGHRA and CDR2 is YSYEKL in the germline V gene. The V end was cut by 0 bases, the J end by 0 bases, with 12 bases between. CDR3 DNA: TGCGCCAGCAGCCAAGATGCCCGCAGGAGCTCCTACAATGAGCAGTTCTTC. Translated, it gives CASSQDARRSSYNEQFF.

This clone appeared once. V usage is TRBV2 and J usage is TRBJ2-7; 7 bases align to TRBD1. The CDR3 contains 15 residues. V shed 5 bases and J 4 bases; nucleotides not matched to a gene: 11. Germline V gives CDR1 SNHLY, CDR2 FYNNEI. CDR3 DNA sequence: TGTGCCAGCAGTCCCCGGACAGGTTTCGGTTACGAGCAGTACTTC. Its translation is CASSPRTGFGYEQYF.

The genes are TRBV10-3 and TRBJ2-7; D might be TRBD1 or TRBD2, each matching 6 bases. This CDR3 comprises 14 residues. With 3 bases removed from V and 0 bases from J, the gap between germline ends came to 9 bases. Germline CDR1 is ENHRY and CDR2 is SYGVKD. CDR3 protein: CAISDRGDSYEQYF. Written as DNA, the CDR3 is TGTGCCATCAGTGATAGGGGGGACTCCTACGAGCAGTACTTC.